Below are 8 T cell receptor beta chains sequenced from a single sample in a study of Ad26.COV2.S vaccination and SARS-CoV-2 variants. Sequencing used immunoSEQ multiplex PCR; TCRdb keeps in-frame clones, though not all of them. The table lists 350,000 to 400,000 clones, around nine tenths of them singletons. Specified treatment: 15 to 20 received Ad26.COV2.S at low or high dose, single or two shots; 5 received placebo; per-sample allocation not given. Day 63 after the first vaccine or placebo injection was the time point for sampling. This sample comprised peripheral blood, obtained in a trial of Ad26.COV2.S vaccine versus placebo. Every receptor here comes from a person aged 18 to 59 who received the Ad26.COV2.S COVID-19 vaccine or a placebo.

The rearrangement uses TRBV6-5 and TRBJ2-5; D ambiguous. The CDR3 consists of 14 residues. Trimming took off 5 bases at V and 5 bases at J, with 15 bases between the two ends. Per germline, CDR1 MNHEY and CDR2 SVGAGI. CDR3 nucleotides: TGTGCCAGCAGTACTCGACTGAGCCTTGAGACCCAGTACTTC. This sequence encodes CASSTRLSLETQYF.

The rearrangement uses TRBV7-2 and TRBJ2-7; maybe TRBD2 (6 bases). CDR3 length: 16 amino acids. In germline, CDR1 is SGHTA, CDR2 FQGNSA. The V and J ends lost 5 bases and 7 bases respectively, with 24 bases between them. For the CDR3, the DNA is TGTGCCAGCAGCGCATACTGGGGAGGATCTTCGGGGGAGCAGTACTTC. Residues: CASSAYWGGSSGEQYF.

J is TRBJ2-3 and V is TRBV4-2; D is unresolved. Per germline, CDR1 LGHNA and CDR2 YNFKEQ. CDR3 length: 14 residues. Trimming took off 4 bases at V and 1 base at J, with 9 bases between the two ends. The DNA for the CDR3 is TGTGCCAGCAGCCTAGAGTTAGGCACAGATACGCAGTATTTT. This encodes CASSLELGTDTQYF.

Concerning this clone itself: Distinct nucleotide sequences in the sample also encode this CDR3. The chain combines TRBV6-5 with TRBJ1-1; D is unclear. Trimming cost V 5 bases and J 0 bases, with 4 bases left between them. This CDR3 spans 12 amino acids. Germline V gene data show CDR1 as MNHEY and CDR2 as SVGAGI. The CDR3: CASSRMNTEAFF. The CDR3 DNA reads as TGTGCCAGCAGTCGTATGAACACTGAAGCTTTCTTT.

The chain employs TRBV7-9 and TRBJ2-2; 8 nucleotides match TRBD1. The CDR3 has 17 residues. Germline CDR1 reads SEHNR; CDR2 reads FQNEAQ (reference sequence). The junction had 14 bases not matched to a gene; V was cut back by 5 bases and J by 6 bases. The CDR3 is CASSPQSGTGASGELFF. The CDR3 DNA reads TGTGCCAGCAGCCCACAGTCCGGGACAGGAGCCTCCGGGGAGCTGTTTTTT.

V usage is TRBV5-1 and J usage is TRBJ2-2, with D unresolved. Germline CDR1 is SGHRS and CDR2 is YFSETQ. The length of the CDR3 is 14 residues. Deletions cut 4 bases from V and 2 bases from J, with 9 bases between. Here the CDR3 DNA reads TGCGCCAGCAGCCCGCGGCATAACACCGGGGAGCTGTTTTTT. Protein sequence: CASSPRHNTGELFF.

The CDR3 region has the DNA TGTGCCAGCAACCCGGGGCTGGGAGTGGGAACTGAAGCTTTCTTT. This sequence encodes CASNPGLGVGTEAFF. V gene TRBV7-2 combines with J gene TRBJ1-1; D is perhaps TRBD1 (5 bases). V was shortened by 7 bases and J by 5 bases, with 20 bases between the two germline ends. This CDR3 has 15 amino acids. Per germline, CDR1 SGHTA and CDR2 FQGNSA.

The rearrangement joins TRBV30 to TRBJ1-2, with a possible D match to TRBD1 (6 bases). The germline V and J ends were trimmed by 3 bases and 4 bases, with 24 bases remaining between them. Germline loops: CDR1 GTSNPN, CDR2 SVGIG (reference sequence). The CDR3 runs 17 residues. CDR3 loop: CAWRQGEPRTALYGYTF. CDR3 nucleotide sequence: TGTGCCTGGAGGCAGGGAGAACCAAGGACAGCTCTCTATGGCTACACCTTC. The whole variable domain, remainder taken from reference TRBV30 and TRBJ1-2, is SQTIHQWPATLVQPVGSPLSLECTVEGTSNPNLYWYRQAAGRGLQLLFYSVGIGQISSEVPQNLSASRPQDRQFILSSKKLLLSDSGFYLCAWRQGEPRTALYGYTFGSGTRLTVV.